What follows describes a single T cell receptor (beta chain). The data derive from a study of shared clonotypes between healthy human individuals. The CDR3 extends over 13 amino acids. Trimming took off 3 bases at V and 7 bases at J, with 12 bases between the two ends. Germline V lookup: CDR1 SNHLY, CDR2 FYNNEI. The study ran the assay at deep level. Using immunoSEQ multiplex PCR, the repertoire was profiled, and TCRdb retains in-frame clones only, with some absent. Counted here are a few million clones, 90% to 95% occurring once; the ten biggest clones make up under 0.45%. Naive CD4+ cells were CD45RA-selected; the remaining cells were memory.

Sequenced material: naive CD4+ T cells from PBMCs. Stated subset: CD45RA+ positively selected. The receptor comes from a young man in good health. Some clones in this sample may be carry-over from other donors' samples. This chain connects TRBV2 to TRBJ1-2; D might be TRBD1 (5 bases). CDR3 DNA: TGTGCCAGCAGTGACAGGGAGGGTTTTGGCTACACCTTC. This codes for CASSDREGFGYTF.